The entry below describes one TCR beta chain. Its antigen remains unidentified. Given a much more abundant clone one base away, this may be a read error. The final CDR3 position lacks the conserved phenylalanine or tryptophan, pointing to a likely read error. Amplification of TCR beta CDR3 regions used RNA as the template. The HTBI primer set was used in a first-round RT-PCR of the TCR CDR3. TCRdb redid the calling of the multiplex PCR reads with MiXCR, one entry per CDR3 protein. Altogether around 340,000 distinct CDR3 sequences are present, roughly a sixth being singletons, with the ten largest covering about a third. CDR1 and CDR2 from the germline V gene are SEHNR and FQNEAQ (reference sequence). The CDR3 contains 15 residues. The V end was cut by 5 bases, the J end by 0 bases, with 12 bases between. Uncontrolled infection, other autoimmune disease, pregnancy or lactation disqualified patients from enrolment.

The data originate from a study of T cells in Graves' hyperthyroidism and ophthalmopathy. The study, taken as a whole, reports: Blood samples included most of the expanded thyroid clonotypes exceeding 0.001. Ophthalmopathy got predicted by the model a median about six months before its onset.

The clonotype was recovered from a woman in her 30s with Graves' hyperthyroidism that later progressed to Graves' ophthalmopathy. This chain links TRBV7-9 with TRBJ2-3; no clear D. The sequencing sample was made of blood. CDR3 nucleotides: TGTGCCAGCAGCCCCGGATCCCATAGCACAGATACGCAGTATCTT. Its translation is CASSPGSHSTDTQYL.